This record looks at one T cell receptor beta chain sequence and its context. The sample comes from a study of blood T cell repertoires in COVID-19. Overall study: The United States, Italy and Spain were the sources of the acute and convalescent COVID-19 samples. T cells, B-cell-depleted T cells, or PBMCs supplied cDNA or gDNA.

The CDR3 is 14 amino acids. The germline V gene encodes CDR1 GTSNPN and CDR2 SVGIG (reference sequence). The V and J ends lost 0 bases and 7 bases, in that order; junction bases with no gene match: 8. Original analysis: How many nucleated cells were present was estimated from reference gene primer amplification. Produced via immunoSEQ multiplex PCR; TCRdb's table is partial and in-frame only. V and J calls and clone size follow that table, whereas D and trimming were derived from the DNA. The data show some 270,000 clones, with over 80% seen just once and over 1.5% held by the top ten. The J gene is TRBJ1-2, the V gene TRBV30, with TRBD1 matching over 7 bases. What was sequenced was peripheral blood. This receptor was identified in a woman aged 40-49 years who had recovered from COVID-19. DNA of the CDR3: TGTGCCTGGAGTGTTTGGGGGACAGCCTCTGGCTACACCTTC. Encoded protein: CAWSVWGTASGYTF.